This entry is about one T cell receptor beta chain. This specimen belongs to a study of blood T cell repertoires in COVID-19. At the level of the study: COVID-19 samples collected from the United States, Italy and Spain covered acute and convalescent phases. PBMCs, B-cell-depleted T cells, or T cells were the source of the cDNA or gDNA that made up the material.

The authors' processing: Cell counts per sample came from amplifying reference gene primers. TCRdb keeps only in-frame clones here, not all; method: immunoSEQ multiplex PCR. The DNA gave D and trimming, while V, J and clone size come from that table. The table lists hundreds of thousands of clones, more than 75% of them singletons. V lost 4 bases and J lost 3; bases outside the gene matches: 3. The CDR3 length is 14 residues. Germline CDR1 SGHTA, CDR2 FQGNSA. V is TRBV7-2 and J is TRBJ2-7, with 10 bases lining up with TRBD1. This receptor was taken from a woman aged 25-40 years who had recovered from COVID-19. The sample consisted of peripheral blood. In nucleotides, the CDR3 is TGTGCCAGCAGCTGGGGACAGGGGAGCTACGAGCAGTACTTC. This codes for CASSWGQGSYEQYF. The full variable domain, in which reference TRBV7-2 and TRBJ2-7 provide the parts outside the CDR3, is GAGVSQSPSNKVTEKGKDVELRCDPISGHTALYWYRQSLGQGLEFLIYFQGNSAPDKSGLPSDRFSAERTGGSVSTLTIQRTQQEDSAVYLCASSWGQGSYEQYFGPGTRLTVT.